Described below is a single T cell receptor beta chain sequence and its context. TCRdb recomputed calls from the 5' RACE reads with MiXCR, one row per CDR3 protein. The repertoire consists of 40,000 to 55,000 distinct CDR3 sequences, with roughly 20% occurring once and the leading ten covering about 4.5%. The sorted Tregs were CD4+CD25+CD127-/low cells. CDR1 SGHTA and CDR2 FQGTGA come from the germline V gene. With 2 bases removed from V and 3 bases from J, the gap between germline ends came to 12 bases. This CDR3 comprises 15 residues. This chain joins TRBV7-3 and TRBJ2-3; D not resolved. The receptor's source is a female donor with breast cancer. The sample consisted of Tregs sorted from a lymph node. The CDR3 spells CASSLGVSGTDTQYF. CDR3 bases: TGTGCCAGCAGCTTAGGGGTCTCTGGGACAGATACGCAGTATTTT. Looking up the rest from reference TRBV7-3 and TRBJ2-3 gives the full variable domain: GAGVSQTPSNKVTEKGKYVELRCDPISGHTALYWYRQSLGQGPEFLIYFQGTGAADDSGLPNDRFFAVRPEGSVSTLKIQRTERGDSAVYLCASSLGVSGTDTQYFGPGTRLTVL.